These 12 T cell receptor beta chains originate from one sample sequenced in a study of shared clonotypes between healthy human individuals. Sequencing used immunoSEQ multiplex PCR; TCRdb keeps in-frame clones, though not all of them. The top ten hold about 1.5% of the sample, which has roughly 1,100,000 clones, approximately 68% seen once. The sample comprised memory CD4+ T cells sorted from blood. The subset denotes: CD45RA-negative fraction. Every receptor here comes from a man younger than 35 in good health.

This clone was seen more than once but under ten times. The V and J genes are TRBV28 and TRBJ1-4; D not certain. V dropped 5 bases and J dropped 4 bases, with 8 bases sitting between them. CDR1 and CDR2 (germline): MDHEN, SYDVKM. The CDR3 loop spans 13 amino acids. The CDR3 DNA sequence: TGTGCCAGCAGTGTAACAAATAATGAAAAACTGTTTTTT. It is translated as CASSVTNNEKLFF.

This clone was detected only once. The CDR3 protein is CASSPEGRGEEAFF. CDR3 nucleotides: TGTGCCAGCAGCCCAGAGGGCAGGGGTGAGGAAGCTTTCTTT. J is TRBJ1-1 and V is TRBV9; D may be TRBD1 (6 bases). V was pared by 4 bases and J by 8 bases, with 18 bases between. CDR1 and CDR2 (germline): SGDLS, YYNGEE. The CDR3 has 14 residues.

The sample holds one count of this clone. In nucleotides, the CDR3 is TGTGCCCTTTCAAGGGGGGACAGCTTCTACGAGCAGTACTTC. This sequence encodes CALSRGDSFYEQYF. The chain uses TRBV6-1 and TRBJ2-7; the D gene is possibly TRBD1 (7 bases). In germline, CDR1 is MNHNS, CDR2 SASEGT. The CDR3 spans 14 residues. Trimming left V 11 bases short and J 3 bases short, with 20 bases between.

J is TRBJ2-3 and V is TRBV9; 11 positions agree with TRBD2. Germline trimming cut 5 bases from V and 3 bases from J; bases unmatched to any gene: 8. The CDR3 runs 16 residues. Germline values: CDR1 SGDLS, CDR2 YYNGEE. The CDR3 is CASSDIAGGRTDTQYF. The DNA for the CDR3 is TGTGCCAGCAGTGATATAGCGGGGGGGAGGACAGATACGCAGTATTTT.

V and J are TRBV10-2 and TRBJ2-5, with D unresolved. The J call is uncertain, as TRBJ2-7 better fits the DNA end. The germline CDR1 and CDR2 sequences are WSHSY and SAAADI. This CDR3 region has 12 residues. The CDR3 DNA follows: TGCGCCAGCAGTGAGTTGGGGTACGAGCAGTACTTC. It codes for CASSELGYEQYF.

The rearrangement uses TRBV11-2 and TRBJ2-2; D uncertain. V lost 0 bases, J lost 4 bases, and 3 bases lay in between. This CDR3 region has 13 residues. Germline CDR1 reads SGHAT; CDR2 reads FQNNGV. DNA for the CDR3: TGTGCCAGCAGCTTAGAGACCACCGGGGAGCTGTTTTTT. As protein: CASSLETTGELFF.

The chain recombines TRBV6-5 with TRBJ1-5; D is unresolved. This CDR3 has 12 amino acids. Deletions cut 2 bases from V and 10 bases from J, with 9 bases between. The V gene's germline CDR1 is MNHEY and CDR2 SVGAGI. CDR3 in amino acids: CASSYPGVPQHF. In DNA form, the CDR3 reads TGTGCCAGCAGTTACCCTGGGGTTCCCCAGCATTTT.

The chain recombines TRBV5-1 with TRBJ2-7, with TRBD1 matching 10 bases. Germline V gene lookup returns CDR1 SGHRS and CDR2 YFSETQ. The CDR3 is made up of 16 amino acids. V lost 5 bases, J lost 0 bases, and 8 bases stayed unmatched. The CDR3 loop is CASRAGTGVISYEQYF. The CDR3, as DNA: TGCGCCAGCAGAGCCGGGACAGGGGTAATCTCCTACGAGCAGTACTTC. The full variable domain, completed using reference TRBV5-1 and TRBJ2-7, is KAGVTQTPRYLIKTRGQQVTLSCSPISGHRSVSWYQQTPGQGLQFLFEYFSETQRNKGNFPGRFSGRQFSNSRSEMNVSTLELGDSALYLCASRAGTGVISYEQYFGPGTRLTVT.

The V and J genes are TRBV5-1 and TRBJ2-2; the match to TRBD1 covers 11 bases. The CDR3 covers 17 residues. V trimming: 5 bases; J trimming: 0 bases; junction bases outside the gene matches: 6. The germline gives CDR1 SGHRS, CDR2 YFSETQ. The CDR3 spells CASSSTGQGANTGELFF. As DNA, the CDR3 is TGCGCCAGCAGTTCCACGGGACAGGGGGCGAACACCGGGGAGCTGTTTTTT.

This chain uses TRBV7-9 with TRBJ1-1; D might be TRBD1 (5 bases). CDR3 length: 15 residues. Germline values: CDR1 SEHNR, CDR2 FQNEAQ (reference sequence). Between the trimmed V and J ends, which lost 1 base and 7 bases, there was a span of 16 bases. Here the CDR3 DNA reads TGTGCCAGCAGCTTAGGGGTAAAGGGGAGGGTTGAAGCTTTCTTT. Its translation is CASSLGVKGRVEAFF.

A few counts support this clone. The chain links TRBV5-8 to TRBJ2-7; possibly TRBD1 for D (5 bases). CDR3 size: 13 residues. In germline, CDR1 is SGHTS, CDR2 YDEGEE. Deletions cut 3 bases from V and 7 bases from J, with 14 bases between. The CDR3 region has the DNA TGTGCCAGCAGCTGGGAAGGGGTCGGTGAGCAGTACTTC. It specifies CASSWEGVGEQYF.

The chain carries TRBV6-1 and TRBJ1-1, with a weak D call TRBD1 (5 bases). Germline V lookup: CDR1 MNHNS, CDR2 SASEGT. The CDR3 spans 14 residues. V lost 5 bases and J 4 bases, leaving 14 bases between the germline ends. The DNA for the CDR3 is TGTGCCAGCAGTTCAGGGTTGGGGAGCACTGAAGCTTTCTTT. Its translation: CASSSGLGSTEAFF.